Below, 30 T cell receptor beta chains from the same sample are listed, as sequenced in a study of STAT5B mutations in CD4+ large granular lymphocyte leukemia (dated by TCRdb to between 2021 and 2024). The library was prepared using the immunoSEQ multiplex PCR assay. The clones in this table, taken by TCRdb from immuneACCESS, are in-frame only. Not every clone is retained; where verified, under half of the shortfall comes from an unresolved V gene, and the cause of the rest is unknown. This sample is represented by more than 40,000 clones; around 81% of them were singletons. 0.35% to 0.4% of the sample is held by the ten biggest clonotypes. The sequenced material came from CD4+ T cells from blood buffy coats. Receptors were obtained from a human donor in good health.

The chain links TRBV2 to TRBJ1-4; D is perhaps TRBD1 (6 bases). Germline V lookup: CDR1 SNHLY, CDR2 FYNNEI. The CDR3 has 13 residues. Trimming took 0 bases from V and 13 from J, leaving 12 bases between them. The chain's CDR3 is CASSEAGADPLFF. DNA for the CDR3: TGTGCCAGCAGTGAAGCGGGGGCAGATCCACTGTTTTTT.

Here the CDR3 reads CASSYPGGNQPQHF. The CDR3 DNA reads TGTGCCAGTAGCTACCCCGGGGGCAATCAGCCCCAGCATTTT. The chain couples TRBV19 to TRBJ1-5, with D hard to call. Per germline, CDR1 LNHDA and CDR2 SQIVND (reference sequence). V lost 6 bases and J lost 2, with 11 bases in between. This CDR3 is built from 14 residues. The full variable domain, its missing parts supplied by reference TRBV19 and TRBJ1-5, is DGGITQSPKYLFRKEGQNVTLSCEQNLNHDAMYWYRQDPGQGLRLIYYSQIVNDFQKGDIAEGYSVSREKKESFPLTVTSAQKNPTAFYLCASSYPGGNQPQHFGDGTRLSIL.

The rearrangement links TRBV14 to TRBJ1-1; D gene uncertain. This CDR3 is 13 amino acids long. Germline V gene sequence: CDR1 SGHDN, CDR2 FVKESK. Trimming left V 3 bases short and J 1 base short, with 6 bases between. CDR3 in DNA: TGTGCCAGCAGCCAGAGGAAGAACACTGAAGCTTTCTTT. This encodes CASSQRKNTEAFF. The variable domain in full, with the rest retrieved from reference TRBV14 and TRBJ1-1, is EAGVTQFPSHSVIEKGQTVTLRCDPISGHDNLYWYRRVMGKEIKFLLHFVKESKQDESGMPNNRFLAERTGGTYSTLKVQPAELEDSGVYFCASSQRKNTEAFFGQGTRLTVV.

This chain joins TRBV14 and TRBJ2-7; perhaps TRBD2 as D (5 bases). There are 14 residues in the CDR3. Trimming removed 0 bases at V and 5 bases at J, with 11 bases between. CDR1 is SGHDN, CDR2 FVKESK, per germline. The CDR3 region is CASSQDIRGHEQYF. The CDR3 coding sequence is TGTGCCAGCAGCCAAGATATTCGAGGGCACGAGCAGTACTTC.

The CDR3 reads CAWIIDGRNTEAFF. CDR3 coding DNA: TGTGCCTGGATCATCGACGGGAGGAACACTGAAGCTTTCTTT. The rearrangement links TRBV30 to TRBJ1-1; no clear D. CDR1 is GTSNPN and CDR2 is SVGIG in the germline V gene (reference sequence). This CDR3 contains 14 residues. V gave up 4 bases and J gave up 1 base, with 13 bases separating them.

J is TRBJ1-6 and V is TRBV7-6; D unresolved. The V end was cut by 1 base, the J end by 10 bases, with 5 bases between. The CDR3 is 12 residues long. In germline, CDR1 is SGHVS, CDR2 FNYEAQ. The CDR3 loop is CASSLERSPLHF. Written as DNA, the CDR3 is TGTGCCAGCAGCTTAGAGAGGTCACCCCTCCACTTT.

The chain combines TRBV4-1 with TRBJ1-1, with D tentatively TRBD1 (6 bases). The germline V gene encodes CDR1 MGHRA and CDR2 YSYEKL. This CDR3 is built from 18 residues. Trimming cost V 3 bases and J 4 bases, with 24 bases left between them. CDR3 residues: CASSQLVAGAKATTEAFF. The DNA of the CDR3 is TGCGCCAGCAGCCAGTTGGTGGCAGGGGCTAAAGCGACCACTGAAGCTTTCTTT.

The CDR3 protein is CASPCYEQYF. The DNA of the CDR3 is TGTGCCAGCCCATGCTACGAGCAGTACTTC. The chain combines TRBV25-1 with TRBJ2-7; D is uncertain. Looked up from germline, CDR1 is MGHDK and CDR2 is SYGVNS. The CDR3 has 10 amino acids. Trimming cost V 8 bases and J 3 bases, with 5 bases left between them.

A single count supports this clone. In nucleotides, the CDR3 is TGTGCCAGCAGTTTATACCCCCTCGATGGCAATCAGCCCCAGCATTTT. Translating it yields CASSLYPLDGNQPQHF. The V and J genes are TRBV27 and TRBJ1-5, with no clear D. The V end was cut by 1 base, the J end by 2 bases, with 12 bases between. Germline CDR1 reads MNHEY; CDR2 reads SMNVEV (reference sequence). This CDR3 has 16 amino acids.

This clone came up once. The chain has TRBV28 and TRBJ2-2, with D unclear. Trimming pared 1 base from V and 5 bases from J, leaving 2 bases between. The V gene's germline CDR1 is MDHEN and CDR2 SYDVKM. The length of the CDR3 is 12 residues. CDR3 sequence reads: CASSLLTGELFF. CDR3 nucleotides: TGTGCCAGCAGTTTATTGACCGGGGAGCTGTTTTTT.

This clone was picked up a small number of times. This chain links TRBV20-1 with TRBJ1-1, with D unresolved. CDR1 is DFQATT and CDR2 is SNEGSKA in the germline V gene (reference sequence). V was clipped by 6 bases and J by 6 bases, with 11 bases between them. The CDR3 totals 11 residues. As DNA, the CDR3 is TGCAGTGCGGGAGTGAGGGCTGAAGCTTTCTTT. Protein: CSAGVRAEAFF.

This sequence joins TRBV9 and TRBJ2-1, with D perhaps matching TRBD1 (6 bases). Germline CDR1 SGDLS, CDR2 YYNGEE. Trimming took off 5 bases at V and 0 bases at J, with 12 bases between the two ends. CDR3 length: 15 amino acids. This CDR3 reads CASRPQGSSYNEQFF. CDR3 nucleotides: TGTGCCAGCAGACCTCAGGGGAGCTCCTACAATGAGCAGTTCTTC.

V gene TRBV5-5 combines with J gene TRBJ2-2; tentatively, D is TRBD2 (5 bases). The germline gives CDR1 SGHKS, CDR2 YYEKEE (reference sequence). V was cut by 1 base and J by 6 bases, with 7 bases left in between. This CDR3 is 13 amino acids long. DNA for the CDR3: TGTGCCAGCAGCTTGTACGGGGCCGGGGAGCTGTTTTTT. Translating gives CASSLYGAGELFF.

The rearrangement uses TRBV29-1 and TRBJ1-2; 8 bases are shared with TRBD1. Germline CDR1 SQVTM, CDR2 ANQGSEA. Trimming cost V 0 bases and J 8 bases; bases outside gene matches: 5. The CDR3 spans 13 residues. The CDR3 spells CSVEEATGGGYTF. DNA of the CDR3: TGCAGCGTTGAAGAGGCAACAGGGGGGGGCTACACCTTC.

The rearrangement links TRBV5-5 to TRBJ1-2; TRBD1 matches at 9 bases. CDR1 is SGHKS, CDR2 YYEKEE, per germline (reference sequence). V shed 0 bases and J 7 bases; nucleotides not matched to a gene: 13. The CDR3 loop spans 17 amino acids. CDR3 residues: CASSLEFLLGQGLGYTF. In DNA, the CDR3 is TGTGCCAGCAGCTTGGAGTTCCTTCTGGGACAGGGACTTGGCTACACCTTC.

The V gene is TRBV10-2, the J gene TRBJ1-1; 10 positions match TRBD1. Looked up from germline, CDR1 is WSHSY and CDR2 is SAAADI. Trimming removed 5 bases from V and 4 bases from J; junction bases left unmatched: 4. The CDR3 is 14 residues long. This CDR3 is CASSRTGGVTEAFF. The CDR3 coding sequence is TGCGCCAGCAGTAGGACAGGGGGGGTCACTGAAGCTTTCTTT.

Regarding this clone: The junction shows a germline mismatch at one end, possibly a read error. This CDR3 is CAISDRGAGSGNIQYF. CDR3 DNA: TGTGCCATCAGCGACAGGGGCGCCGGCTCGGGGAACATTCAGTACTTC. The genes are TRBV7-9 and TRBJ2-4; 8 nucleotides line up with TRBD1. The CDR3 totals 16 residues. Germline V gene sequence: CDR1 SEHNR, CDR2 FQNEAQ (reference sequence). The variable domain in full, completed from reference TRBV7-9 and TRBJ2-4, reads DTGVSQNPRHKITKRGQNVTFRCDPISEHNRLYWYRQTLGQGPEFLTYFQNEAQLEKSRLLSDRFSAERPKGSFSTLEIQRTEQGDSAMYLCAISDRGAGSGNIQYFGAGTRLSVL.

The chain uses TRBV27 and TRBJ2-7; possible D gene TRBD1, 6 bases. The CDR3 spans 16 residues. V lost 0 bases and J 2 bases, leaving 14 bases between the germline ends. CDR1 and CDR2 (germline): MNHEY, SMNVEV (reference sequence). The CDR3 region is CASSLSGAKRPYEQYF. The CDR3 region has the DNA TGTGCCAGCAGTTTATCGGGGGCTAAAAGGCCCTACGAGCAGTACTTC.

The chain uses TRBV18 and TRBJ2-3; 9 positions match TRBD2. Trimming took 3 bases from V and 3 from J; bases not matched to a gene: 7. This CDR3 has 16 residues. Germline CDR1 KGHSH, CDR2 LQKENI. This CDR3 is CASSPRASGTTDTQYF. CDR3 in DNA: TGTGCCAGCTCACCGAGGGCTAGCGGGACTACAGATACGCAGTATTTT.

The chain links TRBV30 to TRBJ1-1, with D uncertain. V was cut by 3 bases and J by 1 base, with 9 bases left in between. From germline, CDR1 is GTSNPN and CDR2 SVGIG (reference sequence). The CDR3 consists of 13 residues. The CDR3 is CAWRRVGNTEAFF. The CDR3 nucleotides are TGTGCCTGGAGACGGGTGGGGAACACTGAAGCTTTCTTT.

The CDR3 DNA reads TGTGCCAGCAGCTTATGGGGGGCAGGGGAGACCCAGTACTTC. As protein: CASSLWGAGETQYF. The rearrangement uses TRBV7-6 and TRBJ2-5, with D possibly called TRBD1 or TRBD2 (6 bases each). Trimming took 2 bases from V and 5 from J, leaving 12 bases between them. The CDR3 is 14 amino acids. Germline CDR1 is SGHVS and CDR2 is FNYEAQ.

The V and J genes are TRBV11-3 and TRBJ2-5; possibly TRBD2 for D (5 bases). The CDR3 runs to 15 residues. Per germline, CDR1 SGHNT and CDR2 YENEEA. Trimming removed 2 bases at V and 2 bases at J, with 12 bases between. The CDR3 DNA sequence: TGTGCCAGCAGCTTATTTGCTGGCGGGCAAGAGACCCAGTACTTC. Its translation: CASSLFAGGQETQYF.

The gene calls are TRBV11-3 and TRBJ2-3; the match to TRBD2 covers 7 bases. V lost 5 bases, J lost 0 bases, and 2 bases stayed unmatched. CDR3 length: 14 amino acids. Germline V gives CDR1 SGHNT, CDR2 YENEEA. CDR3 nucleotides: TGTGCCAGCAGCCCTAGCGGTAGCACAGATACGCAGTATTTT. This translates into CASSPSGSTDTQYF.

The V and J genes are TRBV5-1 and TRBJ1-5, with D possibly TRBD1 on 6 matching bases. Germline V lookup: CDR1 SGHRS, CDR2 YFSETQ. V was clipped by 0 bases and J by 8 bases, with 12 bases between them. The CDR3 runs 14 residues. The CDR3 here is CASSLDGGAEPQHF. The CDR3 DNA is TGCGCCAGCAGCTTGGATGGGGGCGCGGAGCCCCAGCATTTT.

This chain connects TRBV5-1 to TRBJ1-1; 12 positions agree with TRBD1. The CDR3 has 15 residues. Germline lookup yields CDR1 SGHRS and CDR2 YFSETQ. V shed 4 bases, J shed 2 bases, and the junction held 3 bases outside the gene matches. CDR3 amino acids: CASSPGQGANTEAFF. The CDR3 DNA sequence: TGCGCCAGCAGCCCGGGACAGGGGGCAAACACTGAAGCTTTCTTT.

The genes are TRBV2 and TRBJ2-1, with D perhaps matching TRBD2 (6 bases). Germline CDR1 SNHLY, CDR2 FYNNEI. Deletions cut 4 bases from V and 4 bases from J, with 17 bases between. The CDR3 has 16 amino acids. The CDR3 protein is CASSGTLASMYNEQFF. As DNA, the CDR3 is TGTGCCAGCAGTGGGACCCTAGCGAGCATGTACAATGAGCAGTTCTTC.

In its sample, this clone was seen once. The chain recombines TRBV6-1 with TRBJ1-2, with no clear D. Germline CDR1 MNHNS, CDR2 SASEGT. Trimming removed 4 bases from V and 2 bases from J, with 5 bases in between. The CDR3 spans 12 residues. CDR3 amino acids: CASSGQNYGYTF. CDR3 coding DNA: TGTGCCAGCAGTGGACAAAACTATGGCTACACCTTC.

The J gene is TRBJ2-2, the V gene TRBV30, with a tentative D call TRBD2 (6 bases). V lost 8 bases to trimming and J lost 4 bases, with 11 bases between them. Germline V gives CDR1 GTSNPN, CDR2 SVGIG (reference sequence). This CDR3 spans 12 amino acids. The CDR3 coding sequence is TGTGCCGGGGGACTCAGCACCGGGGAGCTGTTTTTT. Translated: CAGGLSTGELFF.

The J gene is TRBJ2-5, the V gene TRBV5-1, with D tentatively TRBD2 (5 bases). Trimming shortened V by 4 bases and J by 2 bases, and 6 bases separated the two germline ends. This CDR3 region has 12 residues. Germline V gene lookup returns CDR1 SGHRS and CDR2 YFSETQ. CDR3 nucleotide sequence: TGCGCCAGCAGCAGGACTCAAGAGACCCAGTACTTC. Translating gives CASSRTQETQYF.

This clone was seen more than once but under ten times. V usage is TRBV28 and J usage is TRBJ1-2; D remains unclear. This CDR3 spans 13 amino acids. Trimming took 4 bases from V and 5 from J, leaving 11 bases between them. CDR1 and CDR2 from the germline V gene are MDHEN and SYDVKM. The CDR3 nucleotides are TGTGCCAGCAGTTCCCCGGCCGGTTATGGCTACACCTTC. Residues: CASSSPAGYGYTF.